The 21 T cell receptor beta chains given below trace back to one sample, sequenced in a study of OX40 agonist ivuxolimab in advanced cancers. Data came from immunoSEQ multiplex PCR; TCRdb stores just in-frame clones and leaves some out. The data show approximately 89,000 clones, roughly 88% seen once. The sequences come from CD4+ or CD8+ T cells sorted from blood, collected in a trial of the OX40 agonist ivuxolimab. These TCRs come from an adult with an advanced solid tumor such as melanoma, head and neck, liver or kidney cancer.

The rearrangement joins TRBV6-6 to TRBJ2-1; D unresolved. V lost 6 bases and J lost 7, with 7 bases in between. The CDR3 totals 11 residues. Germline CDR1 reads MNHNY; CDR2 reads SVGAGI (reference sequence). In DNA form, the CDR3 reads TGTGCCAGCAGCCTTAAAAATGAGCAGTTCTTC. This translates into CASSLKNEQFF.

V is TRBV28 and J is TRBJ1-4, with D perhaps matching TRBD1 (5 bases). The CDR3 has 17 amino acids. The germline CDR1 and CDR2 sequences are MDHEN and SYDVKM. The ends were cut back, 5 bases at V and 4 bases at J, with 20 bases in the middle. The CDR3 protein is CASSPPGPTRHNEKLFF. DNA for the CDR3: TGTGCCAGCAGTCCGCCGGGACCGACAAGACATAATGAAAAACTGTTTTTT.

The V call is TRBV19, the J call TRBJ2-2; possible D gene TRBD2, 5 bases. The CDR3 sequence is 14 residues long. V was trimmed by 10 bases and J by 5 bases, leaving 17 bases between them. CDR1 and CDR2 from the germline V gene are LNHDA and SQIVND (reference sequence). The chain's CDR3 is CATRNGIFTGELFF. The CDR3 region has the DNA TGTGCCACTCGGAACGGGATTTTTACCGGGGAGCTGTTTTTT.

The chain joins TRBV19 to TRBJ2-3, with TRBD2 as a possible D gene (6 bases). The CDR3 is 15 residues long. The V end was cut by 2 bases, the J end by 3 bases, with 12 bases between. CDR1 LNHDA and CDR2 SQIVND come from the germline V gene (reference sequence). DNA of the CDR3: TGTGCCAGTAGTATACAGGGCGCGGGGACAGATACGCAGTATTTT. This encodes CASSIQGAGTDTQYF.

A single count supports this clone. The chain is built from TRBV5-4 and TRBJ2-7; 7 bases line up with TRBD1. The length of the CDR3 is 13 residues. CDR1 is SGHNT and CDR2 is YYREEE in the germline V gene (reference sequence). The V segment lost 2 bases and the J segment 5 bases; nucleotides outside the gene matches: 4. In nucleotides, the CDR3 is TGTGCCAGCAGCTTACAGGGGTCCCACGAGCAGTACTTC. Its protein product is CASSLQGSHEQYF.

The rearrangement joins TRBV18 to TRBJ2-2; possible D gene TRBD2, 6 bases. The germline gives CDR1 KGHSH, CDR2 LQKENI. Trimming shortened V by 3 bases and J by 3 bases, and 8 bases separated the two germline ends. The CDR3 runs to 14 residues. The CDR3 loop reads CASSPAGHTGELFF. The CDR3 nucleotides read TGTGCCAGCTCACCGGCGGGGCACACCGGGGAGCTGTTTTTT.

This clone was found a few times. The chain joins TRBV28 to TRBJ1-3; 9 bases are a match to TRBD1. Germline trimming cut 6 bases from V and 0 bases from J; bases unmatched to any gene: 0. The germline gives CDR1 MDHEN, CDR2 SYDVKM. The CDR3 is made up of 14 amino acids. The CDR3 DNA is TGTGCCAGCAGGACAGGGGGCTCTGGAAACACCATATATTTT. It encodes CASRTGGSGNTIYF. Full variable domain (rest looked up from reference TRBV28 and TRBJ1-3): DVKVTQSSRYLVKRTGEKVFLECVQDMDHENMFWYRQDPGLGLRLIYFSYDVKMKEKGDIPEGYSVSREKKERFSLILESASTNQTSMYLCASRTGGSGNTIYFGEGSWLTVV.

The gene calls are TRBV5-1 and TRBJ2-2; D might be TRBD1 (6 bases). V was pared by 4 bases and J by 1 base, with 11 bases between. Germline CDR1 SGHRS, CDR2 YFSETQ. The CDR3 runs 15 residues. The CDR3 reads CASSKGQWNTGELFF. As DNA, the CDR3 is TGCGCCAGCAGCAAAGGACAGTGGAACACCGGGGAGCTGTTTTTT.

This rearrangement joins TRBV2 to TRBJ2-7; possibly TRBD1 for D (5 bases). V lost 8 bases and J 0 bases, leaving 14 bases between the germline ends. In germline, CDR1 is SNHLY, CDR2 FYNNEI. This CDR3 is built from 14 residues. The DNA for the CDR3 is TGTGCCAGCCACCCGACAGTGAGCTCCTACGAGCAGTACTTC. It translates to CASHPTVSSYEQYF.

The chain combines TRBV11-2 with TRBJ1-2; 8 bases map to TRBD1. The germline CDR1 and CDR2 sequences are SGHAT and FQNNGV. This CDR3 is 14 amino acids long. The J segment lost 4 bases and the V segment lost 5 bases, leaving 6 bases of the junction unmatched. The CDR3, as DNA: TGTGCCAGCAGCCCAACCACAGGGGGCTATGGCTACACCTTC. Its protein is CASSPTTGGYGYTF. The entire variable domain, with the rest obtained from reference TRBV11-2 and TRBJ1-2, is as follows: EAGVAQSPRYKIIEKRQSVAFWCNPISGHATLYWYQQILGQGPKLLIQFQNNGVVDDSQLPKDRFSAERLKGVDSTLKIQPAKLEDSAVYLCASSPTTGGYGYTFGSGTRLTVV.

This sequence joins TRBV28 and TRBJ1-2; unclear D gene. Germline V gene sequence: CDR1 MDHEN, CDR2 SYDVKM. CDR3 size: 15 residues. V lost 3 bases, J lost 1 base, and 12 bases lay in between. The CDR3 DNA follows: TGTGCCAGCAGTTTGTGGGCCAGAGATAACTATGGCTACACCTTC. It encodes CASSLWARDNYGYTF.

The chain combines TRBV7-3 with TRBJ2-1; D is possibly TRBD2 (5 bases). The germline CDR1 and CDR2 sequences are SGHTA and FQGTGA. This CDR3 contains 13 residues. Trimming cost V 2 bases and J 10 bases, with 12 bases left between them. CDR3: CASSLSGSREQFF. As DNA, the CDR3 is TGTGCCAGCAGCTTATCTGGGAGCAGAGAGCAGTTCTTC.

The rearrangement links TRBV7-2 to TRBJ2-2; D is uncertain. The CDR3 runs to 14 residues. Trimming stripped 1 base from V and 4 bases from J, with 7 bases between. Germline V CDR1 and CDR2: SGHTA, FQGNSA. In DNA, the CDR3 is TGTGCCAGCAGCTTAGAGTGGCGCACCGGGGAGCTGTTTTTT. Translated: CASSLEWRTGELFF.

This clone occurred once. The V gene is TRBV5-1, the J gene TRBJ2-5; 7 bases map to TRBD1. The CDR3 runs 15 residues. Losses at the gene ends were 4 bases for V and 3 bases for J; bases not matched to a gene: 9. Germline CDR1 is SGHRS and CDR2 is YFSETQ. The CDR3 loop reads CASSPPGTVKETQYF. The CDR3 coding sequence is TGCGCCAGCAGCCCGCCCGGGACAGTAAAAGAGACCCAGTACTTC.

The rearrangement links TRBV19 to TRBJ2-1; 13 bases agree with TRBD2. The trim removed 3 bases at V and 8 bases at J, leaving 4 bases unmatched. The germline gives CDR1 LNHDA, CDR2 SQIVND (reference sequence). The CDR3 extends over 15 amino acids. The CDR3 DNA reads as TGTGCCAGTAGTATCGGGACTAGCGGGACCTATGAGCAGTTCTTC. This sequence encodes CASSIGTSGTYEQFF.

This sequence joins TRBV5-1 and TRBJ2-1, with 7 bases fitting TRBD1. V was pared by 0 bases and J by 11 bases, with 5 bases of the junction left unmatched. CDR3 length: 13 residues. Germline assignment: CDR1 SGHRS and CDR2 YFSETQ. The CDR3 is CASSLAKDRQQFF. CDR3 coding DNA: TGCGCCAGCAGCTTGGCGAAGGACAGGCAGCAGTTCTTC.

The chain combines TRBV7-9 with TRBJ2-1; perhaps D is TRBD1 or TRBD2 (6 bases each). V gave up 5 bases and J gave up 0 bases, with 20 bases separating them. This CDR3 is 18 amino acids long. In germline, CDR1 is SEHNR, CDR2 FQNEAQ (reference sequence). CDR3 sequence (DNA): TGTGCCAGCAGCCGCTGGAGGGGGGCTTCCAACTCCTACAATGAGCAGTTCTTC. It is translated as CASSRWRGASNSYNEQFF.

The V call is TRBV9, the J call TRBJ2-4, with no clear D. The ends were cut back, 0 bases at V and 6 bases at J, with 16 bases in the middle. Germline loops: CDR1 SGDLS, CDR2 YYNGEE. This CDR3 spans 16 amino acids. CDR3 in amino acids: CASSVVNWQNRNIQYF. The DNA for the CDR3 is TGTGCCAGCAGCGTAGTTAACTGGCAAAACCGAAACATTCAGTACTTC.

The rearrangement joins TRBV6-6 to TRBJ2-7; TRBD2 aligns across 11 bases. With V trimmed by 0 bases and J by 5 bases, 3 bases remained unmatched. Germline V CDR1 and CDR2: MNHNY, SVGAGI (reference sequence). The CDR3 sequence is 15 residues long. Written as DNA, the CDR3 is TGTGCCAGCAGTTACTCACTAGCGGGAGTACACGAGCAGTACTTC. It yields the protein CASSYSLAGVHEQYF.

This sequence joins TRBV7-2 and TRBJ2-1; TRBD2 aligns across 11 bases. J gave up 2 bases and V 6 bases, and 6 bases lay outside the gene matches. The length of the CDR3 is 16 residues. Germline-derived CDR1 and CDR2 are SGHTA and FQGNSA. CDR3 coding DNA: TGTGCCAGCAGTCTTCTAGCGGGAGGCCCCTACAATGAGCAGTTCTTC. Translated, it gives CASSLLAGGPYNEQFF. Combining the CDR3 with reference TRBV7-2 and TRBJ2-1 gives the whole variable domain GAGVSQSPSNKVTEKGKDVELRCDPISGHTALYWYRQSLGQGLEFLIYFQGNSAPDKSGLPSDRFSAERTGGSVSTLTIQRTQQEDSAVYLCASSLLAGGPYNEQFFGPGTRLTVL.

The chain is built from TRBV6-5 and TRBJ2-3; 7 nucleotides match TRBD2. After removal of 5 bases from V and 2 bases from J, the junction contained 4 bases not matched to a gene. Germline CDR1 and CDR2: MNHEY and SVGAGI. This CDR3 region has 14 residues. The CDR3, as DNA: TGTGCCAGCAGTCAAAGCGGGATCACAGATACGCAGTATTTT. Its protein product is CASSQSGITDTQYF.